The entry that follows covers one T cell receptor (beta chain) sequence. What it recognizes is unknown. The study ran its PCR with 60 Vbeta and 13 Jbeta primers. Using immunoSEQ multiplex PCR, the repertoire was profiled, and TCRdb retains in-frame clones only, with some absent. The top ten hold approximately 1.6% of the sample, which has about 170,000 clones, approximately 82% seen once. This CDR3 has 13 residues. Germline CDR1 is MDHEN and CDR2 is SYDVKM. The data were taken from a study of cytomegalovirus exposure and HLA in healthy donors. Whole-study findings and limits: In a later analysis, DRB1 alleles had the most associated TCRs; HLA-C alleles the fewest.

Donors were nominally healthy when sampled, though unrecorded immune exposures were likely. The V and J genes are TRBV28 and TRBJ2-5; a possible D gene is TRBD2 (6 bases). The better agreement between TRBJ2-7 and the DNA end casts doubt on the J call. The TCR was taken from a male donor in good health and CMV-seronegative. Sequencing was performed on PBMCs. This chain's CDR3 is CASSFGSSYEQYF. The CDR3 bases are TGTGCCAGCAGTTTCGGGAGCTCCTACGAGCAGTACTTC.